A selection of T cell receptor beta chains follows, all from one sample in a study of cytomegalovirus exposure and HLA in healthy donors. Clones were sequenced by immunoSEQ multiplex PCR, and TCRdb holds only the in-frame ones, with some missing. The table includes about 140,000 clones, about three quarters detected once. The sequencing input was PBMCs. The origin of the receptors is a man aged 40-49 years in good health and CMV-seronegative. Each CDR3 is given with its conserved first and last residue. A D gene is named only where the DNA matches it firmly. Size is omitted from some rows. Given values are once, few, many or a class for expanded clones.

cdr3_aa: CASSAGTSSYEQYF; cdr3_nt: TGTGCCAGTAGCGCCGGGACTAGTTCCTACGAGCAGTACTTC; d_call: TRBD2; j_call: TRBJ2-7; v_call: TRBV19; clone_size: -
cdr3_aa: CASSFLNSEGPLHF; cdr3_nt: TGTGCCAGCAGTTTTCTTAACAGCGAGGGACCCCTCCACTTT; d_call: -; j_call: TRBJ1-6; v_call: TRBV27; clone_size: few
cdr3_aa: CASRPLAGYTYEQYF; cdr3_nt: TGTGCCAGCAGGCCCCTAGCGGGATACACCTACGAGCAGTACTTC; d_call: TRBD2; j_call: TRBJ2-7; v_call: TRBV6-5; clone_size: -
cdr3_aa: CASSLAANYGYTF; cdr3_nt: TGTGCCAGCAGCCTCGCGGCGAACTATGGCTACACCTTC; d_call: -; j_call: TRBJ1-2; v_call: TRBV9; clone_size: -
cdr3_aa: CASSLAGGPVTGELFF; cdr3_nt: TGTGCCAGCAGCTTAGCGGGAGGGCCGGTCACCGGGGAGCTGTTTTTT; d_call: TRBD2; j_call: TRBJ2-2; v_call: TRBV28; clone_size: few
cdr3_aa: CASSLGGEQETQYF; cdr3_nt: TGTGCCAGCAGTTTAGGAGGGGAGCAAGAGACCCAGTACTTC; d_call: -; j_call: TRBJ2-5; v_call: TRBV28; clone_size: -
cdr3_aa: CASSPLAELNTEAFF; cdr3_nt: TGTGCCAGCTCACCACTGGCAGAACTGAACACTGAAGCTTTCTTT; d_call: -; j_call: TRBJ1-1; v_call: TRBV18; clone_size: -
cdr3_aa: CASSPGTASYEQYF; cdr3_nt: TGTGCCAGCTCACCAGGGACAGCTTCCTACGAGCAGTACTTC; d_call: TRBD1; j_call: TRBJ2-7; v_call: TRBV18; clone_size: -
cdr3_aa: CASSQTASYEQYF; cdr3_nt: TGTGCCAGCAGTCAGACAGCTAGCTACGAGCAGTACTTC; d_call: -; j_call: TRBJ2-7; v_call: TRBV6-6; clone_size: -
cdr3_aa: CAWGALSGNTIYF; cdr3_nt: TGTGCCTGGGGGGCCCTCTCTGGAAACACCATATATTTT; d_call: -; j_call: TRBJ1-3; v_call: TRBV30; clone_size: -
cdr3_aa: CASSNRADMNTEAFF; cdr3_nt: TGCGCCAGCAGTAACAGGGCTGACATGAACACTGAAGCTTTCTTT; d_call: -; j_call: TRBJ1-1; v_call: TRBV5-1; clone_size: few
cdr3_aa: CASSSRLVGYNEQFF; cdr3_nt: TGTGCCAGCAGCTCGCGACTAGTAGGGTACAATGAGCAGTTCTTC; d_call: -; j_call: TRBJ2-1; v_call: TRBV13; clone_size: once
cdr3_aa: CAWSVGQGAEAFF; cdr3_nt: TGTGCCTGGAGTGTAGGGCAGGGCGCTGAAGCTTTCTTT; d_call: -; j_call: TRBJ1-1; v_call: TRBV30; clone_size: few
cdr3_aa: CASSWGGASYNEQFF; cdr3_nt: TGTGCCAGCAGCTGGGGAGGAGCTAGCTACAATGAGCAGTTCTTC; d_call: -; j_call: TRBJ2-1; v_call: TRBV5-6; clone_size: -
cdr3_aa: CASSPRSFGDYEQYF; cdr3_nt: TGCGCCAGCAGCCCGAGATCCTTCGGGGACTACGAGCAGTACTTC; d_call: -; j_call: TRBJ2-7; v_call: TRBV4-3; clone_size: -
cdr3_aa: CASSSGQGWF; cdr3_nt: TGTGCCAGCAGTTCGGGACAGGGATGGTTC; d_call: TRBD1; j_call: TRBJ2-7; v_call: TRBV7-3; clone_size: -
cdr3_aa: CASSLGGTSGGSGEQFF; cdr3_nt: TGTGCCAGCAGCTTAGGCGGGACTAGCGGGGGTTCGGGGGAGCAGTTCTTC; d_call: TRBD2; j_call: TRBJ2-1; v_call: TRBV7-3; clone_size: -
cdr3_aa: CASSYTSGVGSADTQYF; cdr3_nt: TGTGCCAGCAGTTACACTAGCGGGGTTGGTTCAGCAGATACGCAGTATTTT; d_call: TRBD2; j_call: TRBJ2-3; v_call: TRBV2; clone_size: -
cdr3_aa: CASSLAGATFGANVLTF; cdr3_nt: TGTGCCAGCAGCTTAGCGGGGGCGACGTTTGGGGCCAACGTCCTGACTTTC; d_call: -; j_call: TRBJ2-6; v_call: TRBV7-2; clone_size: -
cdr3_aa: CASSYGQGTDTQYF; cdr3_nt: TGTGCCAGCAGTTACGGACAGGGTACAGATACGCAGTATTTT; d_call: TRBD1; j_call: TRBJ2-3; v_call: TRBV27; clone_size: once
cdr3_aa: CAWSGPGGSGNTIYF; cdr3_nt: TGTGCCTGGAGTGGACCAGGGGGCTCTGGAAACACCATATATTTT; d_call: TRBD1; j_call: TRBJ1-3; v_call: TRBV30; clone_size: -
cdr3_aa: CASSLAGPGGLYNEQFF; cdr3_nt: TGTGCCAGCAGCTTAGCTGGGCCAGGGGGCCTCTACAATGAGCAGTTCTTC; d_call: TRBD1; j_call: TRBJ2-1; v_call: TRBV7-2; clone_size: few
cdr3_aa: CASSQGGTATYEQYF; cdr3_nt: TGCGCCAGCAGCCAAGGCGGGACAGCAACCTACGAGCAGTACTTC; d_call: -; j_call: TRBJ2-7; v_call: TRBV4-1; clone_size: -